This TCR beta chain was recovered during a study of blood T cell repertoires in COVID-19. Generated by immunoSEQ multiplex PCR, the TCRdb table keeps only in-frame clones and is missing some. The data hold nearly 300,000 clones, with around 85% observed a single time. Germline V gene data show CDR1 as MNHEY and CDR2 as SVGEGT. The length of the CDR3 is 19 residues. V was cut by 0 bases and J by 6 bases, with 23 bases left in between. The sequence was obtained from a human donor with COVID-19, enrolled during active disease. The donor label of this sample is uncertain. The material sequenced was peripheral blood. V gene TRBV6-2 or TRBV6-3 combines with J gene TRBJ1-4; perhaps TRBD1 as D (6 bases). Here the CDR3 reads CASSYSTTGGPKGDEKLFF. The DNA for the CDR3 is TGTGCCAGCAGTTACTCGACTACGGGGGGCCCGAAAGGGGATGAAAAACTGTTTTTT.